This T cell receptor (beta chain) was identified during a study of OX40 agonist ivuxolimab in advanced cancers. The study, taken as a whole, reports: CD8+ T cells averaged more expanded clones than CD4+. Both CD4+ and CD8+ T cell populations in blood had undergone clonal expansion by week 6 at 0.1 to 3.0 mg/kg. Researchers did not establish what antigens the expanded peripheral T cells target. Also showing low normalized T-cell clonal expansion were some of the nonresponders.

Comment on this clone: What it binds is not known.

Generated by immunoSEQ multiplex PCR, the TCRdb table keeps only in-frame clones and is missing some. In the table there are 20,000 to 25,000 clones, roughly 90% of which are singletons. Between the trimmed V and J ends, which lost 0 bases and 1 base, there was a span of 16 bases. The germline V gene encodes CDR1 SGHDT and CDR2 YYEEEE. The CDR3 is 17 residues long. Sequences were derived from CD4+ or CD8+ T cells sorted from blood, sampled in a trial of the OX40 agonist ivuxolimab. This clonotype was sampled from an adult with an advanced solid tumor such as melanoma, head and neck, liver or kidney cancer. The chain carries TRBV5-6 and TRBJ1-1; D uncertain. CDR3 protein: CASSLVSPWQENTEAFF. The CDR3 DNA reads TGTGCCAGCAGCTTGGTTTCGCCCTGGCAGGAGAACACTGAAGCTTTCTTT.